The 14 T cell receptor beta chains below all came from one sample that was sequenced in a study of cytomegalovirus exposure and HLA in healthy donors. The study ran its PCR with 60 Vbeta and 13 Jbeta primers. Assay used: immunoSEQ multiplex PCR; TCRdb lists only in-frame clones, some missing. The profile covers 150,000 to 200,000 clones, with around 81% appearing a single time and around 2.2% taken by the ten largest. Sample: PBMCs. Receptors originate from a woman aged 18 to 35 in good health and CMV-seropositive.

The rearrangement uses TRBV5-1 and TRBJ2-7; TRBD1 is a possible D gene (5 bases). Germline V lookup: CDR1 SGHRS, CDR2 YFSETQ. V dropped 1 base and J dropped 3 bases, with 17 bases sitting between them. The CDR3 is 16 amino acids. The CDR3 nucleotides are TGCGCCAGCAGCTTGAAAGCCTCAGGGAACTACTACGAGCAGTACTTC. Its translation is CASSLKASGNYYEQYF.

The J gene is TRBJ1-2, the V gene TRBV28, with 7 nucleotides matching TRBD1. The V segment lost 4 bases and the J segment 2 bases; nucleotides outside the gene matches: 7. The CDR3 totals 15 residues. From germline, CDR1 is MDHEN and CDR2 SYDVKM. The CDR3 protein is CASSYSGRGNYGYTF. The CDR3 bases are TGTGCCAGCAGTTATAGCGGCAGGGGGAACTATGGCTACACCTTC.

The chain couples TRBV7-3 to TRBJ2-2, with 9 positions matching TRBD2. Looked up from germline, CDR1 is SGHTA and CDR2 is FQGTGA. V trimming: 5 bases; J trimming: 4 bases; junction bases outside the gene matches: 8. The CDR3 contains 16 residues. As DNA, the CDR3 is TGTGCCAGCAGCGGTCGTAGCGGGGGAACCACCGGGGAGCTGTTTTTT. This encodes CASSGRSGGTTGELFF.

This clone was counted a single time. This chain uses TRBV9 with TRBJ2-2, with TRBD2 matching over 10 bases. The germline gives CDR1 SGDLS, CDR2 YYNGEE. Germline trimming cut 3 bases from V and 13 bases from J; bases unmatched to any gene: 9. The CDR3 is 14 residues long. The CDR3 region is CASSGRTSGGGLFF. CDR3 DNA: TGTGCCAGCAGCGGACGGACTAGCGGTGGTGGGCTGTTTTTT. The full variable domain, in which reference TRBV9 and TRBJ2-2 provide the parts outside the CDR3, is DSGVTQTPKHLITATGQRVTLRCSPRSGDLSVYWYQQSLDQGLQFLIQYYNGEERAKGNILERFSAQQFPDLHSELNLSSLELGDSALYFCASSGRTSGGGLFFGEGSRLTVL.

The V call is TRBV6-1, the J call TRBJ2-5; TRBD2 matches at 8 bases. After removal of 6 bases from V and 5 bases from J, the junction contained 11 bases not matched to a gene. Germline CDR1 reads MNHNS; CDR2 reads SASEGT. CDR3 length: 15 residues. The CDR3 spells CASRSQAGGVETQYF. The CDR3 DNA reads as TGTGCCAGCAGGTCCCAGGCGGGGGGCGTGGAGACCCAGTACTTC.

This clone was counted once. The chain couples TRBV6-1 to TRBJ1-6; TRBD1 might be the D (5 bases). V lost 0 bases and J lost 10, with 10 bases in between. The CDR3 length is 14 residues. The germline CDR1 and CDR2 sequences are MNHNS and SASEGT. DNA for the CDR3: TGTGCCAGCAGTGAAGCCAGGGAGGTGTCACCCCTCCACTTT. The encoded protein is CASSEAREVSPLHF.

The chain joins TRBV5-4 to TRBJ1-2, with TRBD1 matching over 7 bases. This CDR3 has 15 amino acids. Trimming at V came to 2 bases and at J to 4 bases, leaving 8 bases not matched to a gene. Germline CDR1 and CDR2: SGHNT and YYREEE (reference sequence). DNA for the CDR3: TGTGCCAGCAGCTTCTTCCGGGACAGCCCCTATGGCTACACCTTC. Its protein product is CASSFFRDSPYGYTF.

This chain links TRBV9 with TRBJ2-2; 10 bases map to TRBD2. The trim removed 3 bases at V and 5 bases at J, leaving 1 base unmatched. Germline CDR1 SGDLS, CDR2 YYNGEE. The CDR3 contains 14 residues. The CDR3 is CASSEGLATGELFF. The CDR3 coding sequence is TGTGCCAGCAGCGAGGGACTAGCGACCGGGGAGCTGTTTTTT.

V gene TRBV6-5 combines with J gene TRBJ1-2; TRBD1 matches at 9 bases. Looked up from germline, CDR1 is MNHEY and CDR2 is SVGAGI. The CDR3 has 14 amino acids. After removal of 5 bases from V and 6 bases from J, the junction contained 7 bases not matched to a gene. The CDR3 sequence: CASSIGTGKHGYTF. The CDR3 DNA sequence: TGTGCCAGCAGTATCGGGACAGGGAAGCATGGCTACACCTTC.

The V call is TRBV6-1, the J call TRBJ1-4, with TRBD1 as a possible D gene (6 bases). Per germline, CDR1 MNHNS and CDR2 SASEGT. The CDR3 runs 15 residues. V lost 8 bases and J lost 7, with 20 bases in between. CDR3 in amino acids: CASLSGRGRIEKLFF. The CDR3 DNA sequence: TGTGCCAGCTTGTCAGGGAGGGGGAGGATTGAAAAACTGTTTTTT.

The chain links TRBV30 to TRBJ1-5; weak D call: TRBD1 (6 bases). Trimming shortened V by 5 bases and J by 7 bases, and 15 bases separated the two germline ends. The germline V gene encodes CDR1 GTSNPN and CDR2 SVGIG (reference sequence). This CDR3 spans 13 amino acids. The CDR3 loop is CAWGLGASQPQHF. The CDR3 region has the DNA TGTGCCTGGGGTCTGGGGGCAAGCCAGCCCCAGCATTTT. The variable domain in full, with the rest retrieved from reference TRBV30 and TRBJ1-5, is SQTIHQWPATLVQPVGSPLSLECTVEGTSNPNLYWYRQAAGRGLQLLFYSVGIGQISSEVPQNLSASRPQDRQFILSSKKLLLSDSGFYLCAWGLGASQPQHFGDGTRLSIL.

This clone came up a few times. The chain joins TRBV9 to TRBJ2-1; D is perhaps TRBD2 (5 bases). Trimming removed 3 bases from V and 4 bases from J, with 11 bases in between. CDR1 and CDR2 (germline): SGDLS, YYNGEE. The length of the CDR3 is 14 residues. The CDR3 loop reads CASSARTAYNEQFF. CDR3 DNA: TGTGCCAGCAGCGCTAGGACTGCTTACAATGAGCAGTTCTTC.

The rearrangement joins TRBV5-1 to TRBJ2-5; perhaps TRBD2 as D (5 bases). Germline lookup yields CDR1 SGHRS and CDR2 YFSETQ. Trimming took off 1 base at V and 2 bases at J, with 9 bases between the two ends. The CDR3 contains 14 residues. The CDR3 nucleotides are TGCGCCAGCAGCTTGTCGCTAGCACAAGAGACCCAGTACTTC. It is translated as CASSLSLAQETQYF.

The chain has TRBV5-1 and TRBJ1-3; D not certain. Germline CDR1 is SGHRS and CDR2 is YFSETQ. The CDR3 spans 14 residues. V lost 1 base, J lost 0 bases, and 5 bases lay in between. The CDR3 DNA is TGCGCCAGCAGCTTGACAGACTCTGGAAACACCATATATTTT. Amino acids: CASSLTDSGNTIYF.